This T cell receptor beta chain was sequenced in a study of beta chain features in type 1 diabetes. Study-wide context: There was similarity between patients and healthy donors in age, gender and cell yields. General study results and limits: Among all four CD4+ subsets, Type 1 diabetes patients had TCRB CDR3s that were moderately but significantly shorter. PCR might preferentially amplify shorter templates, equally in patients and controls. Still unanswered here is whether HLA type influences TCRB rearrangement.

This clone was found a few times. Its antigen is undetermined. Every bit of the isolated RNA underwent reverse transcription, so sequencing read expressed TCRB transcripts. The table came from immunoSEQ multiplex PCR; TCRdb's copy has only in-frame clones and leaves some out. The sample includes roughly 150,000 clones, 6% to 9% of them seen just once. The CDR3 length is 14 residues. Germline CDR1 reads SGHRS; CDR2 reads YFSETQ. V dropped 3 bases and J dropped 7 bases, with 14 bases sitting between them. The chain joins TRBV5-1 to TRBJ2-1, with TRBD1 as a possible D gene (5 bases). This clonotype was sampled from a man between 18 and 35 years old with type 1 diabetes. Sequencing was performed on central memory CD4+ T cells from blood. CDR3 sequence: CASSSWGPGNEQFF. The CDR3 DNA is TGCGCCAGCAGCTCCTGGGGTCCAGGGAATGAGCAGTTCTTC. The entire variable domain, with the rest obtained from reference TRBV5-1 and TRBJ2-1, is as follows: KAGVTQTPRYLIKTRGQQVTLSCSPISGHRSVSWYQQTPGQGLQFLFEYFSETQRNKGNFPGRFSGRQFSNSRSEMNVSTLELGDSALYLCASSSWGPGNEQFFGPGTRLTVL.